The subject of this entry is one TCR beta chain. This specimen belongs to a study of blood T cell repertoires in COVID-19. Study summary: From the United States, Italy and Spain came samples of acute and convalescent COVID-19.

In the original analysis: Amplifying reference gene primers gave estimates of nucleated cell counts. Data came from immunoSEQ multiplex PCR; TCRdb stores just in-frame clones and leaves some out. V, J and clone size were drawn from that table, and D and trimming were deduced from the DNA. The sample carries tens of thousands of clones, around 90% recorded once. The CDR3 totals 13 residues. V lost 7 bases and J 5 bases, leaving 15 bases between the germline ends. Sequencing input: peripheral blood. This rearrangement joins TRBV12-3 or TRBV12-4 to TRBJ2-7; D remains ambiguous. This TCR derives from a human donor in a cohort sampled during active COVID-19. CDR3 nucleotides: TGTGCCAGCACTCCGACACCCAGTAACGAGCAGTACTTC. Translation gives CASTPTPSNEQYF.